The sequence of this TCR beta chain was determined in a study of blood T cells in healthy people across ages. Study-wide results and limits: Aged donors had fewer naive CD4+ cells and lower diversity than long-lived donors.

Then a second PCR, running about 6 to 12 cycles, was carried out with a sample-barcoded 5' primer and a J-beta primer mix. Using its own MiXCR run on the 5' RACE reads, TCRdb lists one record per CDR3 protein. Among around 400,000 distinct CDR3 sequences, approximately 52% were seen once, and the ten largest hold approximately 51%. A note on this clonotype: The antigen is undetermined. One end of the junction varies from germline; a read error may be responsible.

The CDR3 is 19 residues long. Germline CDR1 and CDR2: SGHRS and YFSETQ. The TCR originated in a man aged 60 to 75 in good health. The chain is built from TRBV5-1 and TRBJ2-1; TRBD1 matches 11 bases. The specimen sequenced was blood. The CDR3 DNA sequence: TGCGCCAGCAAAAAATACGGGACAGGGGGTTTAAGCTCCTGCAATGAGCAGTTCTTC. It translates to CASKKYGTGGLSSCNEQFF. Combining the CDR3 with reference TRBV5-1 and TRBJ2-1 gives the whole variable domain KAGVTQTPRYLIKTRGQQVTLSCSPISGHRSVSWYQQTPGQGLQFLFEYFSETQRNKGNFPGRFSGRQFSNSRSEMNVSTLELGDSALYLCASKKYGTGGLSSCNEQFFGPGTRLTVL.